The clone carrying this T cell receptor beta chain was seen at least ten times. CDR3 length: 13 residues. Per the germline V gene, CDR1 is SGHTA and CDR2 is FQGNSA. V was trimmed by 5 bases and J by 5 bases, leaving 12 bases between them. One entry per CDR3 protein, called by TCRdb with MiXCR from the RT-PCR reads. The sample includes roughly 540,000 distinct CDR3 sequences, under 30% of them seen just once. This sample stems from a study of response to subunit inactivated influenza vaccine. The same sample was also studied in work on T cells expressing NK-cell markers. That study adds: The cDNA for TCR beta came from 5'RACE template switching with UMIs. Sorting was limited to alpha-beta TCR-expressing T cells with an anti-gamma-delta TCR antibody in several experiments. A range of roughly 1.0-8% of CD8+ T cells consisted of dominant NKG2C+ clonotypes in several donors. Where several donors were concerned, these clonotypes also led the CD3+CD56-NKG2C+ fraction.

The specimen was CD4+ T cells sorted from PBMCs, collected 11 to 12 days after vaccination. This sequence joins TRBV7-2 and TRBJ1-2, with D unresolved. This TCR was sampled from a man aged 50 to 60 who received an inactivated influenza vaccine. Written as DNA, the CDR3 is TGTGCCAGCAGCAATCCCTCGGAGTATGGCTACACCTTC. It encodes CASSNPSEYGYTF.